One TCR beta chain is described in this entry. The data derive from a study of a mutant IDH1 vaccine in newly diagnosed glioma. Study summary: Treated patients, roughly 62% male and about 38% female, averaged around 40 years of age.

Specified time point: baseline, week 1 (first vaccination visit). Documented treatment: pre-vaccination baseline after standard-of-care therapy. Produced via immunoSEQ multiplex PCR; TCRdb's table is partial and in-frame only. The sample records about 30,000 clones, around 80% being singletons. Per the germline V gene, CDR1 is MGHDK and CDR2 is SYGVNS. The CDR3 runs 13 residues. V lost 4 bases to trimming and J lost 4 bases, with 10 bases between them. The source material was PBMCs, sampled from a glioma patient treated with radiotherapy, temozolomide or both. The TCR was taken from a man aged 25 to 40 with glioma. This chain connects TRBV25-1 to TRBJ1-1; D remains unclear. The CDR3 DNA reads TGTGCCAGCAGTGGAGGGTCGACCACTGAAGCTTTCTTT. This gives the protein CASSGGSTTEAFF.